This T cell receptor (beta chain) was recovered during a study of chemoradiotherapy in HPV16-positive cancers. The study, taken as a whole, reports: The functional HPV-specific definition rests on just a couple of HPV16-positive patients. Better recurrence-free survival went with HPV-responsive T-cell expansion in HPV16-positive patients. Candidate HPV-specific clones and E7-related TCR motifs grew in tumor during treatment.

CDR1 and CDR2 (germline): SGDLS, YYNGEE. Trimming removed 0 bases at V and 9 bases at J, with 13 bases between. This CDR3 has 14 residues. Notes on this clone: Antigen unknown.

The repertoire was sequenced with immunoSEQ multiplex PCR; TCRdb's copy has only in-frame clones and lacks some. The sample consists of just over 15,000 clones, 60% to 80% of them appearing once. Samples were taken several times over chemoradiotherapy. This sequence originates from a human donor with HPV-associated anogenital cancer. This rearrangement joins TRBV9 to TRBJ1-5, with D perhaps TRBD1 (6 bases). Sampling took place from a patient who underwent chemoradiotherapy. This chain's CDR3 is CASSVGQADSPQHF. For the CDR3, the DNA is TGTGCCAGCAGCGTAGGACAGGCCGATTCGCCCCAGCATTTT.